This T cell receptor beta chain was sequenced in a study of T-cell reconstitution after alpha-beta-depleted transplantation in children. Overall study findings and caveats: Alpha-beta T cells present about two months after transplant were reported to originate from several hundred expanded graft clones. Surviving recipient cells, namely T cells and thymic progenitors, were the source of high day-60 TCRbeta diversity in some patients. At one year after transplant, newly produced T cells mostly accounted for T-cell counts and diversity.

Details on this clonotype: Its antigen is not identified.

Construction of the TCRbeta library involved unique molecular identifiers. TCRdb re-analysed the PCR reads in MiXCR, keeping a single row per CDR3 protein. The sample lists 200,000 to 300,000 distinct CDR3 sequences, 20% to 30% occurring once. The V gene end was trimmed by 1 base and the J gene end by 0 bases; junction bases not matched to a gene: 6. The CDR3 runs 18 residues. CDR1 MGHRA and CDR2 YSYEKL come from the germline V gene. The TCR sequence derives from a female patient aged 2 to 10 who had a stem cell transplant for congenital amegakaryocytic thrombocytopenia, so the T cells may come from the graft donor. J is TRBJ2-6 and V is TRBV4-1; 7 nucleotides match TRBD1. Material: PBMCs, mostly from graft donor cells, obtained 360 days after TCRalphabeta/CD19-depleted stem cell transplant. The CDR3 DNA is TGCGCCAGCAGCCAAGTAGGGGGCAAGAGCTCTGGGGCCAACGTCCTGACTTTC. It codes for CASSQVGGKSSGANVLTF.